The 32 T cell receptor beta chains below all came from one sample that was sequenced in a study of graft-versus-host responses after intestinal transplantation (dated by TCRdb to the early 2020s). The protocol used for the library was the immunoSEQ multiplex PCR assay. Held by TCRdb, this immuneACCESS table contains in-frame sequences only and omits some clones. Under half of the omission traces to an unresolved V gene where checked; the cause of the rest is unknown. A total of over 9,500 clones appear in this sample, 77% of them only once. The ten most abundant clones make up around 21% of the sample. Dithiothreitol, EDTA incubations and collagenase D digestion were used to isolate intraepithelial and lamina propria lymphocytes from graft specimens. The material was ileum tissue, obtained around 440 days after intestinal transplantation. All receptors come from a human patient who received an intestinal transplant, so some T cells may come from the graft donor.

The DNA for the CDR3 is TGTGCCAGCAGTTACGCAGGGGGGAAAGGCTACACCTTC. Protein product: CASSYAGGKGYTF. V is TRBV6-5 and J is TRBJ1-2; TRBD1 agrees at 7 bases. J lost 8 bases, V lost 2 bases, and 5 bases had no gene match. The CDR3 runs 13 residues. The V gene's germline CDR1 is MNHEY and CDR2 SVGAGI.

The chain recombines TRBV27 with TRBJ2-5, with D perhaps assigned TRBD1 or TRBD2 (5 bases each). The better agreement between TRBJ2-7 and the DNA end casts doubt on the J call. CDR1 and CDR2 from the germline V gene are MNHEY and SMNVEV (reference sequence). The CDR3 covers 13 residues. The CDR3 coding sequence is TGTGCCAGCAGTCCGGGACCTGGGTACGAGCAGTACTTC. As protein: CASSPGPGYEQYF.

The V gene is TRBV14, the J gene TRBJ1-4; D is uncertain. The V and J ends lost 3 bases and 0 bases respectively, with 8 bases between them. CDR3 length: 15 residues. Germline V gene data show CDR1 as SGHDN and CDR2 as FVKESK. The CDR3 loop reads CASSQGPTTNEKLFF. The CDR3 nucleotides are TGTGCCAGCAGCCAGGGCCCCACAACTAATGAAAAACTGTTTTTT.

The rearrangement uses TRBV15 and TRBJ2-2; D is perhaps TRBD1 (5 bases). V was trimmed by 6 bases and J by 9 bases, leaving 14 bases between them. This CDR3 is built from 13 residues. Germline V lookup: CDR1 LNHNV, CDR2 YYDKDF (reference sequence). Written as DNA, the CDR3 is TGTGCCACCAGGCAGGGATACTCCAGGGAGCTGTTTTTT. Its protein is CATRQGYSRELFF.

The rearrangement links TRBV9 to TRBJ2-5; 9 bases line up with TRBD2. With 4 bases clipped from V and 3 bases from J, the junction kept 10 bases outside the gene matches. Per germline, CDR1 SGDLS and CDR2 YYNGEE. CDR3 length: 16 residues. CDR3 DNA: TGTGCCAGCAGCAGGGGCCTTAGCGGGGGTGAAGAGACCCAGTACTTC. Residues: CASSRGLSGGEETQYF. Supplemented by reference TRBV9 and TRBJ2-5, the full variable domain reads DSGVTQTPKHLITATGQRVTLRCSPRSGDLSVYWYQQSLDQGLQFLIQYYNGEERAKGNILERFSAQQFPDLHSELNLSSLELGDSALYFCASSRGLSGGEETQYFGPGTRLLVL.

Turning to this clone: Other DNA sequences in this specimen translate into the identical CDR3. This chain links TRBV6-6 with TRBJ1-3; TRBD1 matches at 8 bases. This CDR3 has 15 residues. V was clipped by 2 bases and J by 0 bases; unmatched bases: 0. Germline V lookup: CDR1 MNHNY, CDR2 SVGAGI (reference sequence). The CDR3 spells CASSYTGGSGNTIYF. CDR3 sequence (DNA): TGTGCCAGCAGTTACACAGGGGGCTCTGGAAACACCATATATTTT.

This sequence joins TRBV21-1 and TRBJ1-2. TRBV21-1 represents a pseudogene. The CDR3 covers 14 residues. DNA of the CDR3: TGTGCCAGCAGCAATCGCGGGCGTAACTATGGCTACACCTTC. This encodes CASSNRGRNYGYTF.

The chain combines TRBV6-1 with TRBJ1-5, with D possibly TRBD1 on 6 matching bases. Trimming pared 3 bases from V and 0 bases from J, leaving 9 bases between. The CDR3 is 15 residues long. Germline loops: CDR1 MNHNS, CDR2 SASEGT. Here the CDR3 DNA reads TGTGCCAGCAGTGACAGGGGTTATAGCAATCAGCCCCAGCATTTT. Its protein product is CASSDRGYSNQPQHF.

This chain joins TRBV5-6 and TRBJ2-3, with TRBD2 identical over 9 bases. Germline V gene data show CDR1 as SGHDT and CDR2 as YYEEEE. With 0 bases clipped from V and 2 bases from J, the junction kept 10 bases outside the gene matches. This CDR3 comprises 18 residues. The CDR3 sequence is CASSLGPPLAGNTDTQYF. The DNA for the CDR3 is TGTGCCAGCAGCTTGGGACCCCCTCTAGCGGGAAACACAGATACGCAGTATTTT.

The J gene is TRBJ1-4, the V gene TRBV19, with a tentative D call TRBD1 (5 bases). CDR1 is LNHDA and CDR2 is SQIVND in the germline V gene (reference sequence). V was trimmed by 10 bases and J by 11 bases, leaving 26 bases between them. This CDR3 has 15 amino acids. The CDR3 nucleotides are TGTGCCACGAGTGGGGGGGACTGGCCCACCCATAAACTGTTTTTT. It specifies CATSGGDWPTHKLFF.

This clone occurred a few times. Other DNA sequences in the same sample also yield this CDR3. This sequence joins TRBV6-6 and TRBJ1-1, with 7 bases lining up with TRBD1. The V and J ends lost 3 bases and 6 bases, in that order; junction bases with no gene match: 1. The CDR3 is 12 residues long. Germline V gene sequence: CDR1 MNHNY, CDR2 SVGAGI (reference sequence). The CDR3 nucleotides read TGTGCCAGCAGTTATACAGGGGCTGAAGCTTTCTTT. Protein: CASSYTGAEAFF.

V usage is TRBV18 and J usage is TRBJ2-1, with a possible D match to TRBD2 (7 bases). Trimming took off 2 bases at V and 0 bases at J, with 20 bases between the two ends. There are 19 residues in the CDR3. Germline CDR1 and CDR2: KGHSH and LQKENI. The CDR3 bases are TGTGCCAGCTCACCAAGGGGGGGGACATATTTAAGCTCCTACAATGAGCAGTTCTTC. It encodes CASSPRGGTYLSSYNEQFF.

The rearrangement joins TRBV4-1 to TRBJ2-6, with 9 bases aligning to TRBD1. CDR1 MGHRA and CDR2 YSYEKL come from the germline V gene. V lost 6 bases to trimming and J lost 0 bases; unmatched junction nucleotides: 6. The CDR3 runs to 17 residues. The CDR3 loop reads CASSKQGAPSGANVLTF. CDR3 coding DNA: TGCGCCAGCAGTAAACAGGGGGCCCCCTCTGGGGCCAACGTCCTGACTTTC.

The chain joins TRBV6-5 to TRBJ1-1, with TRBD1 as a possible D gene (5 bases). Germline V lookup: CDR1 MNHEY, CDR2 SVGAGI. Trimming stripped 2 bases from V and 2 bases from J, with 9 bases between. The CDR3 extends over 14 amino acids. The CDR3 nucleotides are TGTGCCAGCAGTTACGGGAGGGGTAACACTGAAGCTTTCTTT. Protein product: CASSYGRGNTEAFF.

The CDR3: CASRRSGQGWYGYTF. The CDR3 DNA sequence: TGTGCCAGCAGACGTTCTGGTCAGGGGTGGTATGGCTACACCTTC. The chain employs TRBV28 and TRBJ1-2; possible D gene TRBD1, 6 bases. Germline V gene data show CDR1 as MDHEN and CDR2 as SYDVKM. The CDR3 loop spans 15 amino acids. V was cut by 6 bases and J by 5 bases, with 19 bases left in between.

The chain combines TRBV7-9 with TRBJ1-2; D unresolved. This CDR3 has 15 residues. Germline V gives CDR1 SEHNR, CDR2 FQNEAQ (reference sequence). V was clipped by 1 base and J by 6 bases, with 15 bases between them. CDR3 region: CASSLVNGPVNGYTF. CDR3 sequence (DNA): TGTGCCAGCAGCTTAGTTAACGGACCCGTGAATGGCTACACCTTC.

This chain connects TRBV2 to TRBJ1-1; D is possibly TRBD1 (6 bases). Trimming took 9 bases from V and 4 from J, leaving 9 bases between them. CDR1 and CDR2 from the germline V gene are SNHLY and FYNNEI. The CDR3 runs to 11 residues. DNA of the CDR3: TGTGCCAGGAGGGGGGCCACTGAAGCTTTCTTT. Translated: CARRGATEAFF.

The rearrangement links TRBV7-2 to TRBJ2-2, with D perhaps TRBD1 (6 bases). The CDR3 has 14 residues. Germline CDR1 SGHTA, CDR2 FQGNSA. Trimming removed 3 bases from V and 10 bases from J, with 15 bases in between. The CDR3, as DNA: TGTGCCAGCAGCTTTCTCGCAGGGGCCGCGGAGCTGTTTTTT. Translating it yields CASSFLAGAAELFF.

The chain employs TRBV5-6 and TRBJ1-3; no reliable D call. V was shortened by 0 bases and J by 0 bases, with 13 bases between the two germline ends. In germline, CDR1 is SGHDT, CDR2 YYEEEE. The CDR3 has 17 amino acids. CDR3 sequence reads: CASSLERGVSSGNTIYF. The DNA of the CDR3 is TGTGCCAGCAGCTTGGAGCGAGGTGTGAGCTCTGGAAACACCATATATTTT.

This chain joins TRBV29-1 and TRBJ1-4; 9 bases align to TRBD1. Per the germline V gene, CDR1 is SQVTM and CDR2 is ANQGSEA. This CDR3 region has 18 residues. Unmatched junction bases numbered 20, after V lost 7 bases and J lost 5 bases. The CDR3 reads CSDSPPGQGRGWNEKLFF. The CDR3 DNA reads TGCAGCGATTCTCCGCCGGGACAGGGAAGGGGGTGGAATGAAAAACTGTTTTTT.

Here the CDR3 DNA reads TGCGCCAGCAGCATAGCCGGACAGCCCCAGAACACTGAAGCTTTCTTT. Residues: CASSIAGQPQNTEAFF. This chain connects TRBV5-1 to TRBJ1-1; a possible D gene is TRBD1 (6 bases). The length of the CDR3 is 16 residues. Germline loops: CDR1 SGHRS, CDR2 YFSETQ. V was pared by 4 bases and J by 1 base, with 17 bases between.

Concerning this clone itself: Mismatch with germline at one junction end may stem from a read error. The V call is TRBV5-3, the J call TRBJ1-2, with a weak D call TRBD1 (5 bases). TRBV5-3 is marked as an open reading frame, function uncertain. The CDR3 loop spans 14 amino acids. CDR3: CASSWGTAVSGYTF. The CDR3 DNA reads TGTGCCAGCAGCTGGGGGACGGCGGTATCTGGCTACACCTTC.

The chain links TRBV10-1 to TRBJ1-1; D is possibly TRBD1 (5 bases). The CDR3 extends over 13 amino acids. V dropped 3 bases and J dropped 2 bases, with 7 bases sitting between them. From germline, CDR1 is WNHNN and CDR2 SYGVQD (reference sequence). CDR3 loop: CASSDRANTEAFF. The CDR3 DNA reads TGCGCCAGCAGTGACAGGGCCAACACTGAAGCTTTCTTT.

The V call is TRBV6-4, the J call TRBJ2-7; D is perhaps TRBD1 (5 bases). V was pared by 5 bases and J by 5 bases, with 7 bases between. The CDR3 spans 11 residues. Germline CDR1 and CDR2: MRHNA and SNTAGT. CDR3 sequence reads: CASSQGHEQYF. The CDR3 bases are TGTGCCAGCAGTCAGGGTCACGAGCAGTACTTC.

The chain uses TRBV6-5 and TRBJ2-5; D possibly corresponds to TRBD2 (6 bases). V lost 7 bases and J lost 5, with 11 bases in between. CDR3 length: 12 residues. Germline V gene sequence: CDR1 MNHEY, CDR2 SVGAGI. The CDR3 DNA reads TGTGCCAGCACTGGAAGCGGGGAGACCCAGTACTTC. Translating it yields CASTGSGETQYF.

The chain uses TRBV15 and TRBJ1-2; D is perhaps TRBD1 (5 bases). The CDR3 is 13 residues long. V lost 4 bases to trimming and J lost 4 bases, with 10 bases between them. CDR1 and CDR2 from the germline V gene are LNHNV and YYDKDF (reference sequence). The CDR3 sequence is CATSMAGTYGYTF. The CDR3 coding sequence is TGTGCCACCAGCATGGCCGGGACCTATGGCTACACCTTC.

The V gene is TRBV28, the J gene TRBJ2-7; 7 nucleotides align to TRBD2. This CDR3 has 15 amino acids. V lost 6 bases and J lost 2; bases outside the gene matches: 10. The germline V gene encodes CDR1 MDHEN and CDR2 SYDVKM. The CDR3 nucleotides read TGTGCCAGCAGGGCCGGGGCTAGCGGTGCCTACGAGCAGTACTTC. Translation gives CASRAGASGAYEQYF.

CDR3 DNA sequence: TGTGCCAGCTCACCACCCCCTGGGGGCCCAAAGGGCGATGAGCAGTTCTTC. It yields the protein CASSPPPGGPKGDEQFF. The chain combines TRBV18 with TRBJ2-1; D is perhaps TRBD1 (6 bases). Germline CDR1 KGHSH, CDR2 LQKENI. The V end lost 0 bases, the J end lost 8 bases, and 20 bases lay between the germline ends. There are 17 residues in the CDR3.

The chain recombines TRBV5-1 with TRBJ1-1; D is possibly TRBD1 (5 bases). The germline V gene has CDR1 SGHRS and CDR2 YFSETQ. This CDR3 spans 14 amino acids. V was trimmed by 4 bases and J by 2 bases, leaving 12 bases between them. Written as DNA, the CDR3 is TGCGCCAGCAGCCCGGGACCTCAAAACACTGAAGCTTTCTTT. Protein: CASSPGPQNTEAFF.

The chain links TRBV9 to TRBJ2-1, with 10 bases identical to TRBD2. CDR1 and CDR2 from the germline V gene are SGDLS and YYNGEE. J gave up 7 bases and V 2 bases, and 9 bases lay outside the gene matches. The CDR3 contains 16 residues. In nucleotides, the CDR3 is TGTGCCAGCAGCGTCGGAAGTAGCGGGGGGTTTAATGAGCAGTTCTTC. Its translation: CASSVGSSGGFNEQFF.

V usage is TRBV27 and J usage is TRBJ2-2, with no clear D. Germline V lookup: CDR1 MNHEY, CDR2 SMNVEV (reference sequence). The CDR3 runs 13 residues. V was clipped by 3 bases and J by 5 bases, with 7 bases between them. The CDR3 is CASSLFRTGELFF. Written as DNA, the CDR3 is TGTGCCAGCAGTTTGTTCCGGACCGGGGAGCTGTTTTTT.

DNA of the CDR3: TGCGCCAGCAGCCAAATCCGATCGTCACCCCTCCACTTT. It yields the protein CASSQIRSSPLHF. The rearrangement links TRBV4-1 to TRBJ1-6; the D is unclear. Germline lookup yields CDR1 MGHRA and CDR2 YSYEKL. The CDR3 spans 13 residues. V gave up 2 bases and J gave up 10 bases, with 9 bases separating them.